This T cell receptor beta chain was sequenced for a study of cytomegalovirus exposure and HLA in healthy donors. Study-wide findings and caveats: Specific recognition of CMV antigens was confirmed in vitro for a few chains (all CMV-associated). Later on, an analysis tied approximately 15,000 TCR beta sequences to HLA alleles at 0.05 false discovery rate. An apparent linkage of common viral pathogens to several of the most significant clusters emerged in a later analysis. Accurate predictions that matched the HLA-A and HLA-B alleles of most subjects were reportedly made from TCR beta sequences.

Points on this clone: The target antigen is unknown.

The germline CDR1 and CDR2 sequences are MGHDK and SYGVNS. V lost 8 bases and J lost 2, with 12 bases in between. The CDR3 has 13 residues. Vbeta (60) and Jbeta (13) primers were used in the PCR. Sequenced by immunoSEQ multiplex PCR; TCRdb stores in-frame clones only, minus some. The sample has 120,000 to 150,000 clones; approximately 79% are singletons. V and J are TRBV25-1 and TRBJ1-1, with D perhaps matching TRBD1 (5 bases). The source of this sequence is a woman aged 40 to 55 in good health and CMV-seropositive. Sequenced input: PBMCs. CDR3 loop: CASSTDTNTEAFF. The CDR3 DNA reads TGTGCCAGCTCGACAGACACAAACACTGAAGCTTTCTTT.